Shown below are 21 T cell receptor beta chains from a single sample sequenced in a study of CD8 T cells in Susac syndrome. Random-hexamer reverse transcription was applied to about 0.45 to 1 ug RNA. TCRdb reprocessed the immunoSEQ multiplex PCR reads via MiXCR and lists one record per CDR3 protein. The sample records 150,000 to 200,000 distinct CDR3 sequences, about 90% being singletons. The sample was CD4+ T cells from PBMCs. Every receptor here comes from a human donor in good health.

The V gene is TRBV29-1, the J gene TRBJ2-7; 8 nucleotides align to TRBD2. The V and J ends lost 8 bases and 3 bases, in that order; junction bases with no gene match: 9. This CDR3 is 13 amino acids long. In germline, CDR1 is SQVTM, CDR2 ANQGSEA. The CDR3, as DNA: TGCAGCACCCGAGCGGGAGTTGACTACGAGCAGTACTTC. Translation gives CSTRAGVDYEQYF.

This rearrangement joins TRBV18 to TRBJ2-1; maybe TRBD2 (6 bases). Trimming pared 3 bases from V and 4 bases from J, leaving 10 bases between. This CDR3 contains 14 residues. Germline CDR1 is KGHSH and CDR2 is LQKENI. The CDR3 loop is CASSPPGLYNEQFF. The CDR3 DNA follows: TGTGCCAGCTCACCCCCGGGACTTTACAATGAGCAGTTCTTC.

Worth noting for this clonotype: Germline is not matched at one junction end, which may reflect a read error. The chain uses TRBV20-1 and TRBJ1-2; possibly TRBD1 for D (5 bases). The CDR3 has 14 residues. CDR1 is DFQATT, CDR2 SNEGSKA, per germline (reference sequence). The CDR3 loop reads CSARSGEKAYGYTF. The CDR3 DNA sequence: TGCAGCGCTAGATCGGGGGAAAAGGCCTATGGCTACACCTTC.

V usage is TRBV2 and J usage is TRBJ2-5, with 7 bases matching TRBD2. This CDR3 is built from 12 residues. The trim removed 6 bases at V and 5 bases at J, leaving 3 bases unmatched. The germline V gene has CDR1 SNHLY and CDR2 FYNNEI. The CDR3 here is CASRAGSETQYF. For the CDR3, the DNA is TGTGCCAGCAGAGCGGGATCCGAGACCCAGTACTTC.

The V and J genes are TRBV7-3 and TRBJ2-2; 8 bases agree with TRBD1. From germline, CDR1 is SGHTA and CDR2 FQGTGA. The length of the CDR3 is 14 residues. The junction had 3 bases not matched to a gene; V was cut back by 5 bases and J by 4 bases. The CDR3 reads CASSQQGGTGELFF. The CDR3 DNA follows: TGTGCCAGCAGCCAACAGGGGGGCACCGGGGAGCTGTTTTTT.

This chain joins TRBV6-1 and TRBJ1-1; 8 bases line up with TRBD1. Per the germline V gene, CDR1 is MNHNS and CDR2 is SASEGT. V lost 2 bases to trimming and J lost 1 base; unmatched junction nucleotides: 6. CDR3 length: 16 residues. CDR3 loop: CASSETMTGENTEAFF. DNA for the CDR3: TGTGCCAGCAGTGAAACCATGACAGGGGAGAACACTGAAGCTTTCTTT.

This chain links TRBV2 with TRBJ2-7, with 9 bases aligning to TRBD1. Germline CDR1 reads SNHLY; CDR2 reads FYNNEI. The CDR3 is 15 residues long. J lost 7 bases, V lost 5 bases, and 12 bases had no gene match. CDR3 protein: CASSSGTGTSSEQYF. The CDR3, as DNA: TGTGCCAGCAGTTCCGGGACAGGGACGAGTAGTGAGCAGTACTTC.

The chain couples TRBV20-1 to TRBJ1-2; the D is unclear. In germline, CDR1 is DFQATT, CDR2 SNEGSKA (reference sequence). CDR3 length equals 14 residues. V lost 1 base and J lost 6, with 15 bases in between. In nucleotides, the CDR3 is TGCAGTGCTAGAGCCCTATCCGCTGGCGATGGCTACACCTTC. It specifies CSARALSAGDGYTF.

The chain uses TRBV9 and TRBJ2-3, with 7 nucleotides matching TRBD1. Germline V gene lookup returns CDR1 SGDLS and CDR2 YYNGEE. This CDR3 region has 15 residues. J gave up 2 bases and V 3 bases, and 6 bases lay outside the gene matches. The CDR3 DNA reads TGTGCCAGCAGCGGTCCCGGGACAGTCACAGATACGCAGTATTTT. It encodes CASSGPGTVTDTQYF.

This chain uses TRBV19 with TRBJ1-2; 7 bases map to TRBD1. This CDR3 region has 14 residues. Trimming removed 6 bases from V and 0 bases from J; junction bases left unmatched: 4. Germline values: CDR1 LNHDA, CDR2 SQIVND (reference sequence). The CDR3 nucleotides are TGTGCCAGTAGGGGAGGGACAGCTAACTATGGCTACACCTTC. It yields the protein CASRGGTANYGYTF.

V gene TRBV20-1 combines with J gene TRBJ2-7; 8 nucleotides line up with TRBD1. The CDR3 covers 13 residues. Germline CDR1 and CDR2: DFQATT and SNEGSKA (reference sequence). The V gene end was trimmed by 4 bases and the J gene end by 4 bases; junction bases not matched to a gene: 6. The CDR3 sequence is CSAISDRAYEQYF. The CDR3 DNA follows: TGCAGTGCTATCTCGGACAGGGCATACGAGCAGTACTTC.

The chain has TRBV29-1 and TRBJ2-5; tentative D call: TRBD1 (5 bases). In germline, CDR1 is SQVTM, CDR2 ANQGSEA. This CDR3 is built from 14 residues. The V end lost 5 bases, the J end lost 1 base, and 14 bases lay between the germline ends. The CDR3 DNA reads TGCAGCGTTAAGGACACCCGGTCCCAAGAGACCCAGTACTTC. Amino acids: CSVKDTRSQETQYF.

CDR3 loop: CASSLEAKNIQYF. CDR3 DNA sequence: TGCGCCAGCAGCTTGGAAGCCAAAAACATTCAGTACTTC. The genes are TRBV5-1 and TRBJ2-4; D ambiguous. Germline CDR1 and CDR2: SGHRS and YFSETQ. The CDR3 has 13 amino acids. V lost 0 bases, J lost 0 bases, and 1 base lay in between.

The V gene is TRBV12-3 or TRBV12-4, the J gene TRBJ2-2; D uncertain. This CDR3 comprises 12 residues. Trimming left V 5 bases short and J 3 bases short, with 4 bases between. The CDR3 spells CASSEYTGELFF. The CDR3 nucleotides are TGTGCCAGCAGTGAGTACACCGGGGAGCTGTTTTTT.

V gene TRBV5-5 combines with J gene TRBJ2-3; TRBD2 matches at 8 bases. Germline CDR1 and CDR2: SGHKS and YYEKEE (reference sequence). The CDR3 is 17 amino acids. V lost 6 bases and J lost 0; bases outside the gene matches: 12. CDR3 amino acids: CASIPQPSGGSTDTQYF. The CDR3 DNA follows: TGTGCCAGCATCCCACAACCCAGCGGGGGAAGCACAGATACGCAGTATTTT.

The chain links TRBV9 to TRBJ1-3; D may be TRBD1 (6 bases). Germline V lookup: CDR1 SGDLS, CDR2 YYNGEE. The CDR3 runs 14 residues. V was pared by 2 bases and J by 2 bases, with 8 bases between. The CDR3 loop reads CASSVPGAGNTIYF. The CDR3 bases are TGTGCCAGCAGCGTCCCAGGGGCTGGAAACACCATATATTTT. Filled out from reference TRBV9 and TRBJ1-3, the complete variable domain reads DSGVTQTPKHLITATGQRVTLRCSPRSGDLSVYWYQQSLDQGLQFLIQYYNGEERAKGNILERFSAQQFPDLHSELNLSSLELGDSALYFCASSVPGAGNTIYFGEGSWLTVV.

V usage is TRBV18 and J usage is TRBJ1-3, with D perhaps TRBD1 (6 bases). The CDR3 is 15 amino acids. Trimming removed 4 bases at V and 3 bases at J, with 13 bases between. The germline V gene has CDR1 KGHSH and CDR2 LQKENI. The CDR3 is CASSLNRDIGNTIYF. The CDR3 bases are TGTGCCAGCTCACTGAACCGGGACATTGGAAACACCATATATTTT.

This sequence joins TRBV3-1 and TRBJ2-7, with unresolved D. The germline CDR1 and CDR2 sequences are LGHDT and YNNKEL (reference sequence). The CDR3 is made up of 13 amino acids. Trimming took off 8 bases at V and 4 bases at J, with 15 bases between the two ends. The CDR3 is CASGPAGGYEQYF. The CDR3 nucleotides are TGTGCCAGCGGCCCCGCAGGTGGTTACGAGCAGTACTTC.

The chain recombines TRBV3-1 with TRBJ2-1; 11 bases map to TRBD2. Germline values: CDR1 LGHDT, CDR2 YNNKEL (reference sequence). This CDR3 contains 15 residues. J was trimmed by 5 bases and V by 4 bases; bases with no gene match: 4. The CDR3, as DNA: TGTGCCAGCAGCCGATTGGGACTAGCGGACAATGAGCAGTTCTTC. Protein: CASSRLGLADNEQFF.

The chain combines TRBV7-9 with TRBJ2-5, with 7 bases that match TRBD1. The germline V gene has CDR1 SEHNR and CDR2 FQNEAQ (reference sequence). The ends lost 5 bases at V and 2 bases at J; junction bases unmatched: 5. This CDR3 is built from 14 residues. The CDR3 bases are TGTGCCAGCAGCCCACAGGGGTGGCAAGAGACCCAGTACTTC. It yields the protein CASSPQGWQETQYF.

The V and J genes are TRBV6-5 and TRBJ2-3; perhaps TRBD1 as D (5 bases). The CDR3 spans 15 residues. V was cut by 5 bases and J by 0 bases, with 12 bases left in between. Germline-derived CDR1 and CDR2 are MNHEY and SVGAGI. The CDR3 DNA reads as TGTGCCAGCAGTATACAGGAAACTAGCACAGATACGCAGTATTTT. This encodes CASSIQETSTDTQYF.